These T cell receptor beta chains were read from a single sample in a study of OX40 agonist ivuxolimab in advanced cancers. Profiling relied on immunoSEQ multiplex PCR, and the TCRdb table lists in-frame clones only, not all of them. In the table there are approximately 100,000 clones, 80% to 95% of which are singletons. This sample comprised CD4+ or CD8+ T cells sorted from blood, obtained in a trial of the OX40 agonist ivuxolimab. The source of these receptors is an adult with an advanced solid tumor such as melanoma, head and neck, liver or kidney cancer. Both conserved end residues are part of each CDR3. A D gene is named only where the DNA matches it firmly. Expanded clones get a size class; other rows say once, few or many, or leave the size out.

j_call	clone_size	v_call	d_call	cdr3_nt	cdr3_aa
TRBJ2-5	NA	TRBV6-5	NA	TGTGCCAGCCGCCGGCCGGGGCAAGAGACCCAGTACTTC	CASRRPGQETQYF
TRBJ1-5	NA	TRBV28	NA	TGTGCCGTAACCCCCTCTAGCAATCAGCCCCAGCATTTT	CAVTPSSNQPQHF
TRBJ2-5	NA	TRBV5-1	TRBD2	TGCGCCAGCAGCCTCCAAGCGGGAGAAGAGACCCAGTACTTC	CASSLQAGEETQYF
TRBJ1-5	once	TRBV2	TRBD1	TGTGCCAAGGGACAGGGTCTAGAGCAGCCCCAGCATTTT	CAKGQGLEQPQHF
TRBJ2-2	NA	TRBV4-2	TRBD2	TGTGCCAGCAGCCAAGGACTAGCGGGAGCCATGAACACCGGGGAGCTGTTTTTT	CASSQGLAGAMNTGELFF
TRBJ1-1	once	TRBV5-4	NA	TGTGCCAGCAGCTTGGCCGGCGGGTTCACTGAAGCTTTCTTT	CASSLAGGFTEAFF
TRBJ1-5	NA	TRBV10-3	TRBD1	TGTGCCATCAGTCCGGGACAGGGCCTCAATCAGCCCCAGCATTTT	CAISPGQGLNQPQHF
TRBJ2-1	NA	TRBV5-1	TRBD2	TGCGCCAGCAGCGCCGGACTAGCGGGAGTGTTAAGTGTTAATGAGCAGTTCTTC	CASSAGLAGVLSVNEQFF
TRBJ2-3	NA	TRBV7-2	TRBD2	TGTGCCAGCACCTCATTAGCGGGAGGAGGCACAGATACGCAGTATTTT	CASTSLAGGGTDTQYF
TRBJ2-7	NA	TRBV4-1	TRBD2	TGCGCCAGCAGCCAATTGACTAGCGGGAGGGCCAGGGGTGAGCAGTACTTC	CASSQLTSGRARGEQYF
TRBJ2-7	NA	TRBV27	TRBD1	TGTGCCAGCAGTTTAAAGGACAGGGGCTACGAGCAGTACTTC	CASSLKDRGYEQYF
TRBJ1-2	NA	TRBV30	TRBD1	TGTGCCTGGAGCCACTTCTCACAGGGGATGGGTGGCTACACCTTC	CAWSHFSQGMGGYTF
TRBJ1-3	NA	TRBV6-5	NA	TGTGCCAGCAGTTATGATGGTTCCGGAAACACCATATATTTT	CASSYDGSGNTIYF
TRBJ1-4	NA	TRBV4-1	NA	TGCGCCAGCAGCCAAGGAAACTTCGGCAGCATTACAACTAATGAAAAACTGTTTTTT	CASSQGNFGSITTNEKLFF
TRBJ1-2	NA	TRBV19	TRBD1	TGTGCCAGTAGTACGGGGACAGGGAACTATGGCTACACCTTC	CASSTGTGNYGYTF
TRBJ2-5	NA	TRBV5-4	NA	TGTGCCAGCAGCTTGGGGCCCGGGGAGACCCAGTACTTC	CASSLGPGETQYF
TRBJ2-3	NA	TRBV11-3	NA	TGTGCCAGCAGCTTCCTACTAGGGCAGGCGTCAGATACGCAGTATTTT	CASSFLLGQASDTQYF
TRBJ1-5	NA	TRBV5-1	TRBD1	TGCGCCAGCAGCGCGACAGGGGGTGACAATCAGCCCCAGCATTTT	CASSATGGDNQPQHF
TRBJ2-1	NA	TRBV9	NA	TGTGCCAGCAGCGTAGTGGGGTTGGGTGAGCAGTTCTTC	CASSVVGLGEQFF
TRBJ1-1	NA	TRBV10-3	NA	TGTGCCATCAGTGATATGAACACTGAAGCTTTCTTT	CAISDMNTEAFF
TRBJ2-7	NA	TRBV7-2	NA	TGTGCCAGCAGCTTAGGCGCCACCACCTACGAGCAGTACTTC	CASSLGATTYEQYF
TRBJ2-2	NA	TRBV6-1	TRBD1	TGTGCCAGCAGTGGGGACAGGGTGAACACCGGGGAGCTGTTTTTT	CASSGDRVNTGELFF
TRBJ1-1	NA	TRBV5-5	NA	TGTGCCAGCAGCTTGAGCCCAGGGAAGGAAGCTTTCTTT	CASSLSPGKEAFF
TRBJ2-2	NA	TRBV29-1	TRBD2	TGCAGCGGTAGCGGGCCGAACACCGGGGAGCTGTTTTTT	CSGSGPNTGELFF
TRBJ2-7	few	TRBV4-1	NA	TGCGCCAGCAGCCAAGTAAATAGCTACTTCCACGAGCAGTACTTC	CASSQVNSYFHEQYF
TRBJ2-6	few	TRBV2	NA	TGTGCCAGTACGACAGGGGCCAACGTCCTGACTTTC	CASTTGANVLTF
TRBJ1-1	NA	TRBV5-1	NA	TGCGCCAGCAGCTTGGTTTTTCAGGTTGGTACTGAAGCTTTCTTT	CASSLVFQVGTEAFF
TRBJ2-7	NA	TRBV5-4	TRBD2	TGTGCCAGCAGCGGAACGGGACTAGCGGGAGGCGAGCAGTACTTC	CASSGTGLAGGEQYF
TRBJ1-2	once	TRBV6-6	NA	TGTGCCAGCAGTTACTCAGGCGGTGGCTACACCTTC	CASSYSGGGYTF
TRBJ2-7	NA	TRBV11-3	NA	TGTGCCAGCAGCCCCGGGGGACCCTTAGCCTACGAGCAGTACTTC	CASSPGGPLAYEQYF
TRBJ1-5	NA	TRBV19	NA	TGTGCCAGTAGTACAGGGGTAGGGCAGCCCCAGCATTTT	CASSTGVGQPQHF
TRBJ2-5	NA	TRBV5-6	NA	TGTGCCAGCAGCTTGGCCGGGACAAGGGAGACCCAGTACTTC	CASSLAGTRETQYF
TRBJ2-2	once	TRBV11-3	NA	TGTGCCAGCAGCCGGTCCCCCTCCGGGGAGCTGTTTTTT	CASSRSPSGELFF
TRBJ2-2	NA	TRBV15	NA	TGTGCCACCAGCTTTTCTCGGACACAGAACACCGGGGAGCTGTTTTTT	CATSFSRTQNTGELFF
TRBJ2-7	once	TRBV4-1	TRBD2	TGCGCCAGCAGCCATCCGCGAATGTTAGCGGGATGGAGGGCGGACTACGAGCAGTACTTC	CASSHPRMLAGWRADYEQYF
TRBJ1-1	few	TRBV14	NA	TGTGCCAGCAGCAGGGGACTGAGCACTGAAGCTTTCTTT	CASSRGLSTEAFF
TRBJ2-1	NA	TRBV4-2	NA	TGTGCCAGCAGCCGCGAGGTAGGGTTTGAGCAGTTCTTC	CASSREVGFEQFF
TRBJ1-2	NA	TRBV25-1	NA	TGTGCCAGCAGTGAGCACGGAAGGGACTATGGCTACACCTTC	CASSEHGRDYGYTF
TRBJ1-1	NA	TRBV7-9	NA	TGTGCCAGCAGGTCCCTAAGGGGGGCTGTCACTGAAGCTTTCTTT	CASRSLRGAVTEAFF
TRBJ2-7	NA	TRBV10-3	NA	TGTGCCATCAGTGAGTCGAACTTCGACGAGCAGTACTTC	CAISESNFDEQYF
TRBJ1-5	NA	TRBV7-2	TRBD1	TGTGCCAGCAGCCCGACAGGGGGCCTTCAGCCCCAGCATTTT	CASSPTGGLQPQHF
TRBJ1-2	NA	TRBV16	NA	TGTGCCAGCACCCCTGTCAGGGCGAGCACCAACAACTATGGCTACACCTTC	CASTPVRASTNNYGYTF
TRBJ2-7	NA	TRBV6-5	NA	TGTGCCAGCAGGGGGCCGGAGGGCAGTTCCTACGAGCAGTACTTC	CASRGPEGSSYEQYF
TRBJ2-5	NA	TRBV7-9	NA	TGTGCCAGCAGCCTAACAGGGTATGAGACCCAGTACTTC	CASSLTGYETQYF
TRBJ2-5	once	TRBV7-8	NA	TGTGCCAGCAGCTCCCCTGAGTGGGGGGAAGAGACCCAGTACTTC	CASSSPEWGEETQYF
TRBJ2-2	once	TRBV5-6	NA	TGTGCCAGCAGCTTGAGCTTGGGGGCCGGGGAGCTGTTTTTT	CASSLSLGAGELFF
TRBJ2-3	NA	TRBV5-1	TRBD1	TGCGCCAGCAGCTTGGTTGGGCAGGGGGCAGATACGCAGTATTTT	CASSLVGQGADTQYF
TRBJ1-1	NA	TRBV19	NA	TGTGCCAGTAGTATAGTAGGGCATGAGGCTTTCTTT	CASSIVGHEAFF
TRBJ2-7	NA	TRBV7-9	NA	TGTGCCAGCAACACCCGGGAGCCGTACTTC	CASNTREPYF
TRBJ2-7	NA	TRBV5-5	NA	TGTGCCAGCAGCCCTGACCGGACTCGATCCTACGAGCAGTACTTC	CASSPDRTRSYEQYF
TRBJ2-1	NA	TRBV7-7	TRBD2	TGTGCTAGCAGCCGGGGGACTAGCGGGAGTGGTCATGAGCAGTTCTTC	CASSRGTSGSGHEQFF
TRBJ1-1	once	TRBV5-1	TRBD1	TGCGCCAGCAGCTTGAGGGACAGGAGACAGGGTGAAGCTTTCTTT	CASSLRDRRQGEAFF